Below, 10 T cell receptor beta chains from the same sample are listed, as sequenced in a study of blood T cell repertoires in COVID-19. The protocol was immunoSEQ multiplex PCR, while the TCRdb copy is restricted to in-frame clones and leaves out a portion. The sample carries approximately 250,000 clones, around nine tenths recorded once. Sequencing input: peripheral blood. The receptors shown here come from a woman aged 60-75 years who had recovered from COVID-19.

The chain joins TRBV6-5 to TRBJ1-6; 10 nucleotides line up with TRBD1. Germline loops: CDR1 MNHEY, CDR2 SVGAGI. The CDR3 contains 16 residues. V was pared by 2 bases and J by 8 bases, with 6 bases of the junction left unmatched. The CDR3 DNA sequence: TGTGCCAGCAGTTACACCTCGACAGGGGGCGATTCACCCCTCCACTTT. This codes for CASSYTSTGGDSPLHF.

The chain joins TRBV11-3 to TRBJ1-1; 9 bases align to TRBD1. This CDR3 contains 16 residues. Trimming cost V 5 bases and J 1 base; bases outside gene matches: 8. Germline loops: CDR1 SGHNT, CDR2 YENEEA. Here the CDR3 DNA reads TGTGCCAGCAGCACAAGCTGGGACAGGGAGAACACTGAAGCTTTCTTT. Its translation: CASSTSWDRENTEAFF. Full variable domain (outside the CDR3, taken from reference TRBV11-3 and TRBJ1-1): EAGVVQSPRYKIIEKKQPVAFWCNPISGHNTLYWYLQNLGQGPELLIRYENEEAVDDSQLPKDRFSAERLKGVDSTLKIQPAELGDSAVYLCASSTSWDRENTEAFFGQGTRLTVV.

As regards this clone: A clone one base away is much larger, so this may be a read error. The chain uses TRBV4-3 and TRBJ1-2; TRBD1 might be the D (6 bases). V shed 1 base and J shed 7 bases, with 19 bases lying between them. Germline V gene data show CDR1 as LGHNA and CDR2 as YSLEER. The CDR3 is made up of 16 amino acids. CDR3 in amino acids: CASSQVIGTRGFGYTF. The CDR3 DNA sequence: TGCGCCAGCAGCCAAGTGATCGGGACACGGGGCTTTGGCTACACCTTC.

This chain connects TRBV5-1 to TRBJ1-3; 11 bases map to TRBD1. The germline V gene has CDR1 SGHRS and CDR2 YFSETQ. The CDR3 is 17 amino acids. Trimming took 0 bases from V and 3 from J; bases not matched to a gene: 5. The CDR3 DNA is TGCGCCAGCAGCTTGGTTGGACAGGGGGCCGGTGGAAACACCATATATTTT. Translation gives CASSLVGQGAGGNTIYF.

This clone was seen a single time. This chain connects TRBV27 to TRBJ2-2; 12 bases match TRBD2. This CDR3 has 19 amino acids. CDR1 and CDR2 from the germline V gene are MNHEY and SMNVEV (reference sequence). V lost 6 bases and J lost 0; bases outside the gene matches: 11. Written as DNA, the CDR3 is TGTGCCAGCAGCCGACTAGCGGGGGACCCAGATGCGAACACCGGGGAGCTGTTTTTT. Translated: CASSRLAGDPDANTGELFF.

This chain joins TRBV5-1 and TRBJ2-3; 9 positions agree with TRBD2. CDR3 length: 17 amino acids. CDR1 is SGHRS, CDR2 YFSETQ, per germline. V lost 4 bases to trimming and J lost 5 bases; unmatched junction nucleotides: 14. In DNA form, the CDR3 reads TGCGCCAGCAGCCCCAGTAGGGGCGGGGGGGCTGAAGATACGCAGTATTTT. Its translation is CASSPSRGGGAEDTQYF.

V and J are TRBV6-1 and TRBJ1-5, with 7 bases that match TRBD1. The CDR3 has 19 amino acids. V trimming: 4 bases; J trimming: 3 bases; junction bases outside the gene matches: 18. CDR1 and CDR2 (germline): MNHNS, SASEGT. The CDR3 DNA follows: TGTGCCAGCAGTGGGTATACCACAGGGGTTGTGGATATCAATCAGCCCCAGCATTTT. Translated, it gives CASSGYTTGVVDINQPQHF.

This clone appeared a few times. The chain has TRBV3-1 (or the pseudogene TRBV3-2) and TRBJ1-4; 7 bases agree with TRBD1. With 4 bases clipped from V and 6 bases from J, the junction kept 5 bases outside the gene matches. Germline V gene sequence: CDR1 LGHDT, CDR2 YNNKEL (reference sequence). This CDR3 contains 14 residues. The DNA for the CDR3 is TGTGCCAGCAGCCCCCCTGGGACAGATGAAAAACTGTTTTTT. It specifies CASSPPGTDEKLFF.

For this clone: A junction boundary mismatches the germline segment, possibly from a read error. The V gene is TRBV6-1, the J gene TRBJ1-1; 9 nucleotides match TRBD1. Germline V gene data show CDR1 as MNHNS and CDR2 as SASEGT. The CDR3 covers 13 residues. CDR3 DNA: TGTGCCAGCAGTGATGGACAGGGGACTGGAGCTTTCTTT. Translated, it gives CASSDGQGTGAFF.

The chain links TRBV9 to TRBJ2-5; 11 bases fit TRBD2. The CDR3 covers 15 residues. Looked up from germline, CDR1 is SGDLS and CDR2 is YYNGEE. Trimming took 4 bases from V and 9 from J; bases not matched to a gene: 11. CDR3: CASSLGTSGSRAQYF. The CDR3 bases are TGTGCCAGCAGCCTGGGGACTAGCGGCTCAAGGGCCCAGTACTTC. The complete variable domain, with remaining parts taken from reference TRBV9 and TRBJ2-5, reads DSGVTQTPKHLITATGQRVTLRCSPRSGDLSVYWYQQSLDQGLQFLIQYYNGEERAKGNILERFSAQQFPDLHSELNLSSLELGDSALYFCASSLGTSGSRAQYFGPGTRLLVL.